Listed here are 22 T cell receptor beta chains from one sample, sequenced in a study of cytomegalovirus exposure and HLA in healthy donors. The method was immunoSEQ multiplex PCR; TCRdb's version includes in-frame clones alone and lacks a portion of them. Of 150,000 to 200,000 clones in the sample, roughly 90% are singletons; the top ten hold 2% to 2.5%. The sample comprised PBMCs. The receptors here all came from a woman aged 18-29 years in good health and CMV-seronegative.

This clone was detected a few times. The J gene is TRBJ1-2, the V gene TRBV19; D not certain. The ends were cut back, 3 bases at V and 8 bases at J, with 13 bases in the middle. Germline values: CDR1 LNHDA, CDR2 SQIVND (reference sequence). The CDR3 has 13 residues. The CDR3: CASSITAPGGYTF. CDR3 nucleotides: TGTGCCAGTAGTATCACGGCGCCGGGGGGCTACACCTTC.

The rearrangement links TRBV4-1 to TRBJ2-7; 7 positions agree with TRBD2. The CDR3 length is 15 residues. Trimming cost V 0 bases and J 5 bases; bases outside gene matches: 7. Germline V gene data show CDR1 as MGHRA and CDR2 as YSYEKL. CDR3 DNA sequence: TGCGCCAGCAGCCAAGAGGGGGGGATTCAACACGAGCAGTACTTC. It translates to CASSQEGGIQHEQYF.

This clone was recorded a few times. The J gene is TRBJ2-3, the V gene TRBV19; D ambiguous. This CDR3 contains 14 residues. The germline gives CDR1 LNHDA, CDR2 SQIVND (reference sequence). The ends were cut back, 8 bases at V and 2 bases at J, with 14 bases in the middle. The DNA of the CDR3 is TGTGCCAGTGAAGACGGGTACCTCACAGATACGCAGTATTTT. This gives the protein CASEDGYLTDTQYF.

The rearrangement uses TRBV14 and TRBJ1-2, with D maybe TRBD1 (5 bases). Germline CDR1 reads SGHDN; CDR2 reads FVKESK. Trimming took 0 bases from V and 4 from J, leaving 15 bases between them. The CDR3 totals 16 residues. CDR3 nucleotide sequence: TGTGCCAGCAGCCAAGAGGCTACGCGACAGTTCTATGGCTACACCTTC. Protein product: CASSQEATRQFYGYTF.

V and J are TRBV18 and TRBJ1-1, with D tentatively TRBD1 (6 bases). Germline CDR1 is KGHSH and CDR2 is LQKENI. The ends were cut back, 2 bases at V and 5 bases at J, with 15 bases in the middle. This CDR3 has 15 amino acids. CDR3 bases: TGTGCCAGCTCACCAATCCAGGGGTCGGGGACTGAAGCTTTCTTT. It translates to CASSPIQGSGTEAFF.

V gene TRBV30 combines with J gene TRBJ2-3; 12 bases match TRBD2. V gave up 5 bases and J gave up 0 bases; unmatched junction bases: 0. CDR1 is GTSNPN, CDR2 SVGIG, per germline (reference sequence). The CDR3 runs to 14 residues. The CDR3: CAWGLAGSTDTQYF. The CDR3 DNA is TGTGCCTGGGGACTAGCGGGGAGCACAGATACGCAGTATTTT.

The chain couples TRBV6-1 to TRBJ1-2; TRBD1 might be the D (5 bases). The CDR3 is 23 amino acids. Germline V lookup: CDR1 MNHNS, CDR2 SASEGT. V lost 0 bases to trimming and J lost 1 base, with 33 bases between them. CDR3 loop: CASSEAPWGDGPIRRTYNYGYTF. The DNA of the CDR3 is TGTGCCAGCAGTGAAGCCCCCTGGGGCGACGGACCGATTCGACGGACCTATAACTATGGCTACACCTTC.

This clone was found a few times. The rearrangement links TRBV19 to TRBJ1-2; TRBD1 might be the D (6 bases). Trimming removed 4 bases at V and 0 bases at J, with 9 bases between. CDR1 LNHDA and CDR2 SQIVND come from the germline V gene (reference sequence). The CDR3 totals 14 residues. CDR3 loop: CASSRDKTNYGYTF. CDR3 nucleotide sequence: TGTGCCAGTAGTAGGGACAAAACTAACTATGGCTACACCTTC.

The V call is TRBV19, the J call TRBJ1-5, with 7 bases aligning to TRBD1. J gave up 6 bases and V 4 bases, and 6 bases lay outside the gene matches. CDR1 and CDR2 (germline): LNHDA, SQIVND (reference sequence). CDR3 length: 14 residues. This CDR3 is CASSTWDSPQPQHF. The CDR3 DNA is TGTGCCAGTAGTACTTGGGACAGCCCTCAGCCCCAGCATTTT.

The V and J genes are TRBV7-2 and TRBJ1-1, with TRBD1 as a possible D gene (5 bases). V lost 3 bases and J 2 bases, leaving 10 bases between the germline ends. Germline CDR1 reads SGHTA; CDR2 reads FQGNSA. The CDR3 has 14 residues. In nucleotides, the CDR3 is TGTGCCAGCAGCTTGGGCACAGGAAACACTGAAGCTTTCTTT. Translated, it gives CASSLGTGNTEAFF.

The rearrangement uses TRBV5-8 and TRBJ1-6; possible D gene TRBD1, 5 bases. The CDR3 consists of 13 residues. V lost 6 bases, J lost 9 bases, and 13 bases lay in between. CDR1 and CDR2 (germline): SGHTS, YDEGEE. The CDR3 DNA reads TGTGCCAGCAACCCTGACAGTGCTTCACCCCTCCACTTT. Translated: CASNPDSASPLHF.

The V and J genes are TRBV7-9 and TRBJ1-1; 8 bases are a match to TRBD1. Germline CDR1 reads SEHNR; CDR2 reads FQNEAQ (reference sequence). The V gene end was trimmed by 1 base and the J gene end by 0 bases; junction bases not matched to a gene: 7. The CDR3 has 17 residues. In DNA form, the CDR3 reads TGTGCCAGCAGCTTAGAACGATGGACAGGGATGAACACTGAAGCTTTCTTT. Its protein product is CASSLERWTGMNTEAFF.

The chain combines TRBV5-8 with TRBJ2-2; D perhaps matches TRBD1 (6 bases). The CDR3 length is 12 residues. Germline lookup yields CDR1 SGHTS and CDR2 YDEGEE. V was pared by 4 bases and J by 11 bases, with 12 bases between. In DNA form, the CDR3 reads TGTGCCAGCAGCCCCGGACAGCGAGAGCTGTTTTTT. Protein: CASSPGQRELFF.

CDR3 nucleotide sequence: TGCGCCAGCAGCTTCGAGGGCAAGGATGAAAAACTGTTTTTT. Its protein product is CASSFEGKDEKLFF. The chain uses TRBV5-1 and TRBJ1-4; D remains unclear. Germline loops: CDR1 SGHRS, CDR2 YFSETQ. This CDR3 contains 14 residues. The germline V and J ends were trimmed by 2 bases and 6 bases, with 11 bases remaining between them. The variable domain in full, completed from reference TRBV5-1 and TRBJ1-4, reads KAGVTQTPRYLIKTRGQQVTLSCSPISGHRSVSWYQQTPGQGLQFLFEYFSETQRNKGNFPGRFSGRQFSNSRSEMNVSTLELGDSALYLCASSFEGKDEKLFFGSGTQLSVL.

This clone was seen a few times. V is TRBV27 and J is TRBJ2-1; D may be TRBD1 (6 bases). Trimming stripped 2 bases from V and 4 bases from J, with 15 bases between. The CDR3 is 16 amino acids. The germline V gene has CDR1 MNHEY and CDR2 SMNVEV (reference sequence). Here the CDR3 reads CASSLRPDRSYNEQFF. The CDR3 DNA follows: TGTGCCAGCAGTTTACGTCCCGACAGGTCTTACAATGAGCAGTTCTTC.

The CDR3 DNA reads TGTGCCAGCAGACGCGGGAGGGCCTCGGCCTACGAGCAGTACTTC. It translates to CASRRGRASAYEQYF. The J gene is TRBJ2-7, the V gene TRBV5-6, with 9 bases aligning to TRBD2. The V gene's germline CDR1 is SGHDT and CDR2 YYEEEE. CDR3 length equals 15 residues. With 5 bases clipped from V and 2 bases from J, the junction kept 8 bases outside the gene matches.

This chain uses TRBV18 with TRBJ1-1, with TRBD1 as a possible D gene (5 bases). Looked up from germline, CDR1 is KGHSH and CDR2 is LQKENI. Trimming took off 5 bases at V and 3 bases at J, with 10 bases between the two ends. The CDR3 extends over 13 amino acids. CDR3 in DNA: TGTGCCAGCTCAGCCAGGGTGGACACTGAAGCTTTCTTT. Its protein is CASSARVDTEAFF.

This clone was observed once. V is TRBV25-1 and J is TRBJ1-1, with D hard to call. Trimming shortened V by 11 bases and J by 1 base, and 11 bases separated the two germline ends. Germline V gives CDR1 MGHDK, CDR2 SYGVNS. The CDR3 is 12 residues long. CDR3 loop: CAAKEGNTEAFF. The CDR3 coding sequence is TGTGCCGCCAAGGAGGGGAACACTGAAGCTTTCTTT.

The rearrangement links TRBV10-2 to TRBJ2-7; 11 bases map to TRBD2. This CDR3 region has 14 residues. Trimming cost V 8 bases and J 5 bases; bases outside gene matches: 8. Germline V gene lookup returns CDR1 WSHSY and CDR2 SAAADI. The CDR3 reads CASWGSGGADEQYF. CDR3 DNA sequence: TGCGCCAGCTGGGGTAGCGGGGGGGCGGACGAGCAGTACTTC.

CDR3 region: CASSMLVGVSPYGYTF. DNA of the CDR3: TGTGCCAGTAGTATGCTCGTAGGGGTCAGCCCCTATGGCTACACCTTC. The chain employs TRBV19 and TRBJ1-2, with D tentatively TRBD1 (5 bases). Germline assignment: CDR1 LNHDA and CDR2 SQIVND (reference sequence). The CDR3 is made up of 16 amino acids. The V end lost 3 bases, the J end lost 4 bases, and 18 bases lay between the germline ends.

The gene calls are TRBV7-6 and TRBJ1-1; D uncertain. There are 17 residues in the CDR3. Germline V gene lookup returns CDR1 SGHVS and CDR2 FNYEAQ. The ends were cut back, 1 base at V and 5 bases at J, with 20 bases in the middle. CDR3 nucleotides: TGTGCCAGCAGCTTAGGGGTCTACGGGGAGTCGGGGACTGAAGCTTTCTTT. As protein: CASSLGVYGESGTEAFF. The whole variable domain, remainder taken from reference TRBV7-6 and TRBJ1-1, is GAGVSQSPRYKVTKRGQDVALRCDPISGHVSLYWYRQALGQGPEFLTYFNYEAQQDKSGLPNDRFSAERPEGSISTLTIQRTEQRDSAMYRCASSLGVYGESGTEAFFGQGTRLTVV.

The chain is built from TRBV6-5 and TRBJ2-7; D not resolved. The V end lost 0 bases, the J end lost 1 base, and 13 bases lay between the germline ends. Germline CDR1 reads MNHEY; CDR2 reads SVGAGI. The CDR3 is 16 residues long. CDR3 region: CASSYSSRSLSYEQYF. DNA for the CDR3: TGTGCCAGCAGTTACTCCTCCAGAAGTCTTTCCTACGAGCAGTACTTC.